This TCR beta chain was sequenced in a study of OX40 agonist ivuxolimab in advanced cancers. The CDR3 sequence is 16 residues long. The ends were cut back, 2 bases at V and 0 bases at J, with 13 bases in the middle. Germline CDR1 SGHVS, CDR2 FNYEAQ. Generated by immunoSEQ multiplex PCR, the TCRdb table keeps only in-frame clones and is missing some. Of 35,000 to 50,000 clones in the sample, roughly 86% were seen once. This TCR came from an adult with an advanced solid tumor such as melanoma, head and neck, liver or kidney cancer. The chain employs TRBV7-6 and TRBJ1-1; a possible D gene is TRBD1 (6 bases). This specimen consisted of CD4+ or CD8+ T cells sorted from blood, obtained in a trial of the OX40 agonist ivuxolimab. CDR3 region: CASSLPSTGMNTEAFF. The CDR3 coding sequence is TGTGCCAGCAGCTTACCCTCGACAGGTATGAACACTGAAGCTTTCTTT. The variable domain in full, with the rest retrieved from reference TRBV7-6 and TRBJ1-1, is GAGVSQSPRYKVTKRGQDVALRCDPISGHVSLYWYRQALGQGPEFLTYFNYEAQQDKSGLPNDRFSAERPEGSISTLTIQRTEQRDSAMYRCASSLPSTGMNTEAFFGQGTRLTVV.